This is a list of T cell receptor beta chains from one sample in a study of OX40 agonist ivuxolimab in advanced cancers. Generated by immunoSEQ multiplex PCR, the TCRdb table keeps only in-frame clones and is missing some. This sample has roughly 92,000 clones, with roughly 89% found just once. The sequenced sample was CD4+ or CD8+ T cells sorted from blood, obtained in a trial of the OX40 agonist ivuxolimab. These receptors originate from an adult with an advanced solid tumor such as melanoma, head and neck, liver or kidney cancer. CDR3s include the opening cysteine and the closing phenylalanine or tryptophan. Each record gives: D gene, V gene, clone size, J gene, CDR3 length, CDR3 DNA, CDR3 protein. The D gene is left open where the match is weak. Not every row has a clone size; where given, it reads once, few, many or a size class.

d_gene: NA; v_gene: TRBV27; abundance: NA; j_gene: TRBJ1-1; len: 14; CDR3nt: TGTGCCAGCAGTTTACAGGCGCAGGGCACTGAAGCTTTCTTT; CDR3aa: CASSLQAQGTEAFF
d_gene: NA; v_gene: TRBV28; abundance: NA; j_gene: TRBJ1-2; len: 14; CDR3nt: TGTGCCAGCAGTTTAGTAGAGAGCGTTGGGGGCTACACCTTC; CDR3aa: CASSLVESVGGYTF
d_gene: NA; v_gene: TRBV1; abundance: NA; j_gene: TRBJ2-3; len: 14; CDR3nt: TGCACCAGCATCCGGGGCGGGAGCACAGATACGCAGTATTTT; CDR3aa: CTSIRGGSTDTQYF
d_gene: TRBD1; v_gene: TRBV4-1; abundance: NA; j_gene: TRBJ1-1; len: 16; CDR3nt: TGCGCCAGCAGCCACCCTGGCGGGACAGACGGGGGTGAAGCTTTCTTT; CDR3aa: CASSHPGGTDGGEAFF
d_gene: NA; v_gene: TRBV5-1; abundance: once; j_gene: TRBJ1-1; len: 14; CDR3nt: TGCGCCAGCAGCTTACAGGTGATAAACACTGAAGCTTTCTTT; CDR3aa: CASSLQVINTEAFF
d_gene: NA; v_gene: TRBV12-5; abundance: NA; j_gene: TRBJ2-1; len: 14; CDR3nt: TGTGCTAGTGCCCTAGACTGGGTATCCAATGAGCAGTTCTTC; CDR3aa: CASALDWVSNEQFF
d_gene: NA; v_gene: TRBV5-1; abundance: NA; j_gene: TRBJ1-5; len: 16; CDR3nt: TGCGCCAGCAGCTTGGCACCCGGGGGCAACAATCAGCCCCAGCATTTT; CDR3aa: CASSLAPGGNNQPQHF
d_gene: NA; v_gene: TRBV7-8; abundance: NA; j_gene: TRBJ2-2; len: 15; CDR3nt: TGTGCCAGCAGCTTATTCGTGGTGAACACCGGGGAGCTGTTTTTT; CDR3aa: CASSLFVVNTGELFF
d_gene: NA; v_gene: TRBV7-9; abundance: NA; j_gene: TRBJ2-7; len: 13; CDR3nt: TGTGCCAGCAGCCCCCTCCCTGAATCTGAGCAGTACTTC; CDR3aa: CASSPLPESEQYF
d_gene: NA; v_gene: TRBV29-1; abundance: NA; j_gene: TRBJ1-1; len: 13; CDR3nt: TGCAGCGTTGAAGAGGGGGCGAGCACTGAAGCTTTCTTT; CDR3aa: CSVEEGASTEAFF
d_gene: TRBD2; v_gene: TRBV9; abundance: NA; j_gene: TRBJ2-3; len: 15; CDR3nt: TGTGCCAGCAGCCCCCCAGCGGGAGGGGTAGATACGCAGTATTTT; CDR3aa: CASSPPAGGVDTQYF